This TCR beta chain was retrieved from a study of T-cell reconstitution after alpha-beta-depleted transplantation in children. Germline assignment: CDR1 SEHNR and CDR2 FQNEAQ (reference sequence). The ends lost 5 bases at V and 5 bases at J; junction bases unmatched: 10. The CDR3 sequence is 16 residues long. Unique molecular identifiers were used to barcode this TCRbeta library. TCRdb processed the PCR reads anew with MiXCR; each CDR3 protein has one entry. The table includes approximately 980,000 distinct CDR3 sequences, about 30% detected once. Details on this clonotype: What it recognizes is unknown.

Whole-study findings and limits: Recipient T cells and thymic progenitors that survived gave rise to the high TCRbeta diversity observed at day 60 in some patients. T-cell numbers and diversity one year post-transplant derived largely from freshly generated T cells. Several hundred expanded graft clones reportedly gave rise to the alpha-beta T cells present about two months after transplant.

The clonotype comes from a boy under two years old who had a stem cell transplant for SCID, so the T cells may come from the graft donor. V is TRBV7-9 and J is TRBJ2-3, with 10 nucleotides matching TRBD1. The starting material was PBMCs, mostly from graft donor cells, obtained 360 days after TCRalphabeta/CD19-depleted stem cell transplant. For the CDR3, the DNA is TGTGCCAGCAGCCTTGGGACAGGGGAATATGGAGATACGCAGTATTTT. Amino acids: CASSLGTGEYGDTQYF.